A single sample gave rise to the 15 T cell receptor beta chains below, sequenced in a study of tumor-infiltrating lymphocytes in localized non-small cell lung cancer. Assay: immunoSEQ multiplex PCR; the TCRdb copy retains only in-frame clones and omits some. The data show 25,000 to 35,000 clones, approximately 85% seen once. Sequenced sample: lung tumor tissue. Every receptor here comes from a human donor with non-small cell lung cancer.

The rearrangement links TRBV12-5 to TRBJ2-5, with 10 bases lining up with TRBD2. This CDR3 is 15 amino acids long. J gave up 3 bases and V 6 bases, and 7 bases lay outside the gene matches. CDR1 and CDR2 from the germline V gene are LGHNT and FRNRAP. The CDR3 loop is CASGPGLAVKETQYF. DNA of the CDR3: TGTGCTAGTGGCCCCGGACTAGCGGTGAAAGAGACCCAGTACTTC.

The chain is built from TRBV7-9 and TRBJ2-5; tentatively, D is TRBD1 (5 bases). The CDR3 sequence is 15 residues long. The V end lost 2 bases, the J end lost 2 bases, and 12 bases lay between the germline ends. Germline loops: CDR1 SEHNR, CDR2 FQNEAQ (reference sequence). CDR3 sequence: CASSLLGRAQETQYF. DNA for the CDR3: TGTGCCAGCAGCTTACTTGGCAGGGCACAAGAGACCCAGTACTTC.

The DNA of the CDR3 is TGTGCCAGCAGCTTGGTTACATCAAGGGGAGAGACCCAGTACTTC. As protein: CASSLVTSRGETQYF. The chain employs TRBV5-8 and TRBJ2-5; the D gene is possibly TRBD1 (5 bases). Germline V lookup: CDR1 SGHTS, CDR2 YDEGEE. V was trimmed by 0 bases and J by 4 bases, leaving 13 bases between them. The CDR3 runs to 15 residues.

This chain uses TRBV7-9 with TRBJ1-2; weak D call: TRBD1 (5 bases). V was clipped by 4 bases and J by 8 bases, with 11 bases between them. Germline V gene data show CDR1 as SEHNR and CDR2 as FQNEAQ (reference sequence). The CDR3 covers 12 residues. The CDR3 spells CASSYSGAGYTF. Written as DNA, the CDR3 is TGTGCCAGCAGCTATAGCGGGGCGGGCTACACCTTC. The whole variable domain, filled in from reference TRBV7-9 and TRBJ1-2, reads DTGVSQNPRHKITKRGQNVTFRCDPISEHNRLYWYRQTLGQGPEFLTYFQNEAQLEKSRLLSDRFSAERPKGSFSTLEIQRTEQGDSAMYLCASSYSGAGYTFGSGTRLTVV.

CDR3 loop: CASRSQTGQFGEKLFF. In DNA, the CDR3 is TGTGCCAGCAGGTCACAAACGGGGCAGTTTGGCGAAAAACTGTTTTTT. The gene calls are TRBV6-6 and TRBJ1-4; D perhaps matches TRBD1 (5 bases). Germline V gene sequence: CDR1 MNHNY, CDR2 SVGAGI (reference sequence). Trimming removed 6 bases from V and 8 bases from J, with 22 bases in between. There are 16 residues in the CDR3.

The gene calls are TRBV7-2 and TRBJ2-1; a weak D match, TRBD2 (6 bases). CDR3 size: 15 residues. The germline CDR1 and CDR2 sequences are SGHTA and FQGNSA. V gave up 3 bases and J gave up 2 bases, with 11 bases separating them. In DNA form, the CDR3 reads TGTGCCAGCAGCTTTCCGGAGGGGCCCTACAATGAGCAGTTCTTC. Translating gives CASSFPEGPYNEQFF.

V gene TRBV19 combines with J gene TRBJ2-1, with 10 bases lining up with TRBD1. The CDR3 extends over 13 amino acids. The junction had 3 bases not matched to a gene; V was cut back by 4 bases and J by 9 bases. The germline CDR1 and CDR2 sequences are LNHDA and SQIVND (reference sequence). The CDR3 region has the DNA TGTGCCAGTAGTACGGACAGGGGGATTGAGCAGTTCTTC. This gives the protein CASSTDRGIEQFF.

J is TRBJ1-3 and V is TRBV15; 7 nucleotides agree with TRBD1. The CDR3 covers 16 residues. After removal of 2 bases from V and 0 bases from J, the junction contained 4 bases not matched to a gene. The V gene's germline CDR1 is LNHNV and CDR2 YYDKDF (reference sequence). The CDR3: CATSRRGGSSGNTIYF. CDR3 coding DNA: TGTGCCACCAGCAGACGAGGGGGCTCCTCTGGAAACACCATATATTTT.

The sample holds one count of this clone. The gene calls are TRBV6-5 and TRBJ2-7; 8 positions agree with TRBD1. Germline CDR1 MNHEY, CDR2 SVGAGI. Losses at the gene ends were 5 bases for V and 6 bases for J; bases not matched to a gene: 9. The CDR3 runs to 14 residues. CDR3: CASSTGQGRFEQYF. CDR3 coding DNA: TGTGCCAGCAGTACCGGACAGGGAAGGTTCGAGCAGTACTTC.

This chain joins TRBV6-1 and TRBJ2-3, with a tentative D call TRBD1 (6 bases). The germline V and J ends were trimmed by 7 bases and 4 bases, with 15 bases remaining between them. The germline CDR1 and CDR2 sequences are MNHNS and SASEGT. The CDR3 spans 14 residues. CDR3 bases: TGTGCCAGCAACCCCCAGGGGAGCGCAGATACGCAGTATTTT. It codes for CASNPQGSADTQYF.

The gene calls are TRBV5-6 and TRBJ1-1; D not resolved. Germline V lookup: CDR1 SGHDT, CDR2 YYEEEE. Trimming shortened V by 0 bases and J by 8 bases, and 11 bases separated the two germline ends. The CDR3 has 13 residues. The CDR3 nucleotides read TGTGCCAGCAGCTTGGATCGGCAGAGGGAAGCTTTCTTT. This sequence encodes CASSLDRQREAFF.

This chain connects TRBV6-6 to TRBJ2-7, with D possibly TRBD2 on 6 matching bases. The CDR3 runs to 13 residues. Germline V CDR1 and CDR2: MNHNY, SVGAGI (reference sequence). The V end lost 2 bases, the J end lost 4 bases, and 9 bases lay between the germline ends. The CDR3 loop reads CASSYRTTYEQYF. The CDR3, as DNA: TGTGCCAGCAGTTACCGGACTACTTACGAGCAGTACTTC.

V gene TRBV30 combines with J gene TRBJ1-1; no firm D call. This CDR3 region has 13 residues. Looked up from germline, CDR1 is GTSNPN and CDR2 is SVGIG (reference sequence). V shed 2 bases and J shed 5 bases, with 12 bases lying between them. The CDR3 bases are TGTGCCTGGAGTTGGTTAGGGTCGACTGAAGCTTTCTTT. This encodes CAWSWLGSTEAFF.

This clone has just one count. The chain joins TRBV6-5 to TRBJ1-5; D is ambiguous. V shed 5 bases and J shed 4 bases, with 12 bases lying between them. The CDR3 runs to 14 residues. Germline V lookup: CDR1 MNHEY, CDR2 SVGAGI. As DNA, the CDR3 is TGTGCCAGCAGTCCCCCGGGAGTAAATCAGCCCCAGCATTTT. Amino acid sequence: CASSPPGVNQPQHF.

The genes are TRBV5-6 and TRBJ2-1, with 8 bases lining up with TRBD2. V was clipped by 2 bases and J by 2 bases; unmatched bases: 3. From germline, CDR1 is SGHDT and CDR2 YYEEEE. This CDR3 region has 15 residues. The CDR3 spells CASSFAGGTYNEQFF. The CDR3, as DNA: TGTGCCAGCAGCTTCGCGGGGGGCACCTACAATGAGCAGTTCTTC.